The clone carrying this T cell receptor (beta chain) was seen a handful of times. This specimen belongs to a study of blood T cell repertoires in COVID-19. This CDR3 spans 14 amino acids. Germline V CDR1 and CDR2: LNHDA, SQIVND (reference sequence). Trimming removed 7 bases from V and 0 bases from J; junction bases left unmatched: 3. How the authors handled the data: Nucleated cell number was recorded as an estimate derived from reference gene primer amplification. Sequencing was performed with immunoSEQ multiplex PCR; in TCRdb, only in-frame clones are kept and a portion is missing. V and J calls and clone size are given by that table; D and trimming were obtained from the DNA. This sample yields about 63,000 clones, of which around 80% are seen a single time; 12% belongs to the top ten.

V is TRBV19 and J is TRBJ2-1; 7 bases agree with TRBD2. The sequencing input was peripheral blood. This TCR was recovered from a human donor in a cohort sampled during active COVID-19. The CDR3 is CASMGGTSYNEQFF. The CDR3 nucleotides read TGTGCCAGTATGGGAGGGACCTCCTACAATGAGCAGTTCTTC.